The next 22 T cell receptor beta chains were all read from a single sample in a study of shared clonotypes between healthy human individuals. Measured with immunoSEQ multiplex PCR; TCRdb has only the in-frame clones, and not every one. Of about 600,000 clones listed, roughly 97% are singletons. Material for sequencing was naive CD4+ T cells sorted from blood. The subset: CD45RA+ positively selected. All receptors derive from a woman in her twenties or thirties in good health.

The V and J genes are TRBV27 and TRBJ1-5, with TRBD1 matching 9 bases. With 3 bases clipped from V and 7 bases from J, the junction kept 13 bases outside the gene matches. This CDR3 comprises 17 residues. Germline V gene lookup returns CDR1 MNHEY and CDR2 SMNVEV (reference sequence). For the CDR3, the DNA is TGTGCCAGCAGTTTTCAGTATCGGACAGGGGATTCGCAGCCCCAGCATTTT. This codes for CASSFQYRTGDSQPQHF.

The chain employs TRBV7-9 and TRBJ2-5; no firm D call. V lost 2 bases and J 11 bases, leaving 9 bases between the germline ends. CDR3 length equals 11 residues. Germline assignment: CDR1 SEHNR and CDR2 FQNEAQ (reference sequence). For the CDR3, the DNA is TGTGCCAGCAGCTTATCCACTAATCAGTACTTC. This translates into CASSLSTNQYF.

The V gene is TRBV6-6, the J gene TRBJ2-5, with D perhaps TRBD1 (6 bases). This CDR3 has 16 residues. Germline CDR1 reads MNHNY; CDR2 reads SVGAGI (reference sequence). Trimming shortened V by 2 bases and J by 2 bases, and 15 bases separated the two germline ends. CDR3 bases: TGTGCCAGCAGTTACGGCGACAGGATCAATCAAGAGACCCAGTACTTC. Translating it yields CASSYGDRINQETQYF.

The chain employs TRBV18 and TRBJ1-2; D unresolved. Germline lookup yields CDR1 KGHSH and CDR2 LQKENI. The CDR3 loop spans 11 amino acids. Trimming removed 3 bases from V and 7 bases from J, with 6 bases in between. The CDR3 bases are TGTGCCAGCTCACCTGGACCTGGCTACACCTTC. This translates into CASSPGPGYTF.

The chain carries TRBV6-1 and TRBJ2-7; a weak D match, TRBD1 (5 bases). The CDR3 sequence is 13 residues long. Germline V CDR1 and CDR2: MNHNS, SASEGT. The germline V and J ends were trimmed by 4 bases and 0 bases, with 7 bases remaining between them. CDR3 in amino acids: CASSGQISYEQYF. CDR3 in DNA: TGTGCCAGCAGTGGACAGATCTCCTACGAGCAGTACTTC.

The chain has TRBV19 and TRBJ2-1; possible D gene TRBD1, 6 bases. V was pared by 4 bases and J by 6 bases, with 10 bases between. Germline V gene data show CDR1 as LNHDA and CDR2 as SQIVND (reference sequence). The CDR3 contains 13 residues. CDR3 residues: CASSRQVPNEQFF. The CDR3 DNA reads TGTGCCAGTAGTAGACAGGTCCCCAATGAGCAGTTCTTC.

The CDR3 DNA reads as TGTGCCAGCCGGTACCGTCTTAGTTCTGAAGCTTTCTTT. Protein: CASRYRLSSEAFF. The chain couples TRBV2 to TRBJ1-1; D uncertain. This CDR3 comprises 13 residues. The germline V gene has CDR1 SNHLY and CDR2 FYNNEI. Trimming took off 8 bases at V and 6 bases at J, with 16 bases between the two ends.

This clone was detected only once. The V gene is TRBV4-1, the J gene TRBJ2-7; D is perhaps TRBD1 or TRBD2 (5 bases each). The V end was cut by 3 bases, the J end by 2 bases, with 11 bases between. This CDR3 is 14 amino acids long. Germline lookup yields CDR1 MGHRA and CDR2 YSYEKL. The CDR3 region has the DNA TGCGCCAGCAGCCAGGGGCTAGCACCCTACGAGCAGTACTTC. Translation: CASSQGLAPYEQYF.

The chain has TRBV19 and TRBJ1-5; 7 bases match TRBD1. Germline CDR1 is LNHDA and CDR2 is SQIVND (reference sequence). The V and J ends lost 3 bases and 0 bases, in that order; junction bases with no gene match: 5. The CDR3 totals 16 residues. In DNA form, the CDR3 reads TGTGCCAGTAGTATCTTGGACAGGAATAGCAATCAGCCCCAGCATTTT. This sequence encodes CASSILDRNSNQPQHF. The full variable domain, with the rest looked up from reference TRBV19 and TRBJ1-5, is DGGITQSPKYLFRKEGQNVTLSCEQNLNHDAMYWYRQDPGQGLRLIYYSQIVNDFQKGDIAEGYSVSREKKESFPLTVTSAQKNPTAFYLCASSILDRNSNQPQHFGDGTRLSIL.

The chain carries TRBV6-5 and TRBJ2-7; TRBD1 is a possible D gene (5 bases). V lost 6 bases and J 3 bases, leaving 12 bases between the germline ends. CDR1 MNHEY and CDR2 SVGAGI come from the germline V gene. The CDR3 sequence is 13 residues long. The DNA for the CDR3 is TGTGCCAGCAGACAGGTTGATGTCTACGAGCAGTACTTC. Amino acid sequence: CASRQVDVYEQYF.

This CDR3 is CATSSRGGSGNTIYF. The DNA for the CDR3 is TGTGCCACCAGCAGCAGGGGCGGCTCTGGAAACACCATATATTTT. The rearrangement joins TRBV15 to TRBJ1-3; D might be TRBD1 (6 bases). V was clipped by 3 bases and J by 0 bases, with 9 bases between them. The CDR3 loop spans 15 amino acids. Germline V CDR1 and CDR2: LNHNV, YYDKDF (reference sequence).

This clone was detected once. V is TRBV10-2 and J is TRBJ1-1; no clear D. Trimming stripped 2 bases from V and 4 bases from J, with 8 bases between. The CDR3 has 13 amino acids. Germline V lookup: CDR1 WSHSY, CDR2 SAAADI. CDR3 amino acids: CASSEDGFTEAFF. Written as DNA, the CDR3 is TGCGCCAGCAGTGAGGACGGCTTCACTGAAGCTTTCTTT.

The chain couples TRBV20-1 to TRBJ2-3, with a weak D call TRBD2 (6 bases). CDR1 is DFQATT, CDR2 SNEGSKA, per germline (reference sequence). The CDR3 is made up of 8 amino acids. The CDR3: CSDGSKYF. The DNA of the CDR3 is TGCAGCGACGGGAGCAAGTATTTT.

This chain links TRBV28 with TRBJ2-1; maybe TRBD1 (5 bases). The CDR3 has 16 residues. Germline assignment: CDR1 MDHEN and CDR2 SYDVKM. Between the trimmed V and J ends, which lost 8 bases and 0 bases, there was a span of 17 bases. The CDR3 protein is CASYTPQGGSYNEQFF. CDR3 sequence (DNA): TGTGCCAGCTATACCCCTCAGGGTGGCTCCTACAATGAGCAGTTCTTC.

This clone has just one count. V is TRBV7-9 and J is TRBJ1-1; D remains ambiguous. This CDR3 spans 14 amino acids. V shed 2 bases and J shed 1 base, with 8 bases lying between them. Germline CDR1 SEHNR, CDR2 FQNEAQ (reference sequence). Here the CDR3 DNA reads TGTGCCAGCAGCTTAATCCAGGAGAACACTGAAGCTTTCTTT. Amino acid sequence: CASSLIQENTEAFF.

The genes are TRBV5-1 and TRBJ2-3; TRBD2 aligns across 10 bases. Germline trimming cut 1 base from V and 4 bases from J; bases unmatched to any gene: 6. The germline CDR1 and CDR2 sequences are SGHRS and YFSETQ. CDR3 length: 16 residues. The CDR3 protein is CASSLRASGSADTQYF. As DNA, the CDR3 is TGCGCCAGCAGCTTGAGGGCTAGCGGGAGCGCAGATACGCAGTATTTT.

The genes are TRBV7-9 and TRBJ2-1, with a tentative D call TRBD2 (6 bases). CDR1 is SEHNR, CDR2 FQNEAQ, per germline (reference sequence). V gave up 5 bases and J gave up 13 bases, with 18 bases separating them. The CDR3 is made up of 13 amino acids. CDR3 sequence: CASSTTGRPVQFF. CDR3 DNA: TGTGCCAGCAGCACGACCGGGAGACCGGTCCAGTTCTTC. Supplemented by reference TRBV7-9 and TRBJ2-1, the full variable domain reads DTGVSQNPRHKITKRGQNVTFRCDPISEHNRLYWYRQTLGQGPEFLTYFQNEAQLEKSRLLSDRFSAERPKGSFSTLEIQRTEQGDSAMYLCASSTTGRPVQFFGPGTRLTVL.

The chain combines TRBV7-9 with TRBJ2-2, with D possibly matching TRBD1 (6 bases). This CDR3 comprises 18 residues. In germline, CDR1 is SEHNR, CDR2 FQNEAQ (reference sequence). Deletions cut 5 bases from V and 0 bases from J, with 19 bases between. The CDR3 DNA follows: TGTGCCAGCAGCAGTAAACCAGGGGATCCCGCGAACACCGGGGAGCTGTTTTTT. This encodes CASSSKPGDPANTGELFF.

A single count supports this clone. For the CDR3, the DNA is TGTGCCAGCAGTTACTCGGGGGAGAGCCGTGGAAACACCATATATTTT. Translation gives CASSYSGESRGNTIYF. The rearrangement uses TRBV6-5 and TRBJ1-3; D is perhaps TRBD1 (5 bases). This CDR3 has 16 amino acids. Between the trimmed V and J ends, which lost 0 bases and 3 bases, there was a span of 12 bases. Germline loops: CDR1 MNHEY, CDR2 SVGAGI.

The chain uses TRBV5-1 and TRBJ2-1, with TRBD1 matching over 8 bases. The CDR3 is 16 residues long. Germline V lookup: CDR1 SGHRS, CDR2 YFSETQ. The junction had 3 bases not matched to a gene; V was cut back by 1 base and J by 0 bases. CDR3 DNA sequence: TGCGCCAGCAGCTTGCGAGACAGGGGCTCCTACAATGAGCAGTTCTTC. Its protein product is CASSLRDRGSYNEQFF.

The chain joins TRBV5-1 to TRBJ2-3; 7 bases line up with TRBD2. This CDR3 comprises 15 residues. The V gene's germline CDR1 is SGHRS and CDR2 YFSETQ. V gave up 7 bases and J gave up 2 bases; unmatched junction bases: 10. CDR3 residues: CASRRGLADTDTQYF. The CDR3, as DNA: TGCGCCAGCCGTAGGGGTCTAGCGGACACAGATACGCAGTATTTT.

V usage is TRBV5-1 and J usage is TRBJ2-5, with D unclear. V dropped 0 bases and J dropped 5 bases, with 14 bases sitting between them. The CDR3 covers 15 residues. Per germline, CDR1 SGHRS and CDR2 YFSETQ. This CDR3 is CASSLDLVLVETQYF. The DNA for the CDR3 is TGCGCCAGCAGCTTGGATCTAGTTTTAGTTGAGACCCAGTACTTC. Using reference TRBV5-1 and TRBJ2-5 for the parts outside the CDR3, the full variable domain is KAGVTQTPRYLIKTRGQQVTLSCSPISGHRSVSWYQQTPGQGLQFLFEYFSETQRNKGNFPGRFSGRQFSNSRSEMNVSTLELGDSALYLCASSLDLVLVETQYFGPGTRLLVL.